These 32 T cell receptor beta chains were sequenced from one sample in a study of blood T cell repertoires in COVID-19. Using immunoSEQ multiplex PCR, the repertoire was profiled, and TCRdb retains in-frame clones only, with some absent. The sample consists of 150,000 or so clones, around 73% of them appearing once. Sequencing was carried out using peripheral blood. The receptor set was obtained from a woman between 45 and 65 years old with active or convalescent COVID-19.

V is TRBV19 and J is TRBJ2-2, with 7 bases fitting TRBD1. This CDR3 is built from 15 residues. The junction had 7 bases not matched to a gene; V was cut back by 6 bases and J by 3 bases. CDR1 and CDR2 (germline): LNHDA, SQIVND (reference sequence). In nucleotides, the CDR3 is TGTGCCAGTAGAGCAGTAGGGGGCTACACCGGGGAGCTGTTTTTT. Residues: CASRAVGGYTGELFF.

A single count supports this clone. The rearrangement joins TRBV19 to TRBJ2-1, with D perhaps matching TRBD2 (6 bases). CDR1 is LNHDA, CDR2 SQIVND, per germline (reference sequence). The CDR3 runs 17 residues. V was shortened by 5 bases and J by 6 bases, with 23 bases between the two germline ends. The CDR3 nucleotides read TGTGCCAGTAGTTCAGGCCCGGGGGAGCCCCTTGGCAATGAGCAGTTCTTC. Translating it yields CASSSGPGEPLGNEQFF.

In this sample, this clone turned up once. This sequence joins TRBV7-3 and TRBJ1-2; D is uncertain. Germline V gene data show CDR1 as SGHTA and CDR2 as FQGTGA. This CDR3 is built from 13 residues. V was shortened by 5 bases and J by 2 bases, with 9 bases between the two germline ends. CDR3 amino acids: CASSADSNYGYTF. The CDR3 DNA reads TGTGCCAGCAGCGCCGACTCAAACTATGGCTACACCTTC.

As DNA, the CDR3 is TGTGCCAGCAACCAGGGGGCGGGGGATGAGCAGTTCTTC. Its protein is CASNQGAGDEQFF. The V and J genes are TRBV7-8 and TRBJ2-1, with a tentative D call TRBD1 (8 bases). Germline CDR1 is SGHVS and CDR2 is FQNEAQ. Deletions cut 7 bases from V and 8 bases from J, with 15 bases between. The CDR3 has 13 amino acids.

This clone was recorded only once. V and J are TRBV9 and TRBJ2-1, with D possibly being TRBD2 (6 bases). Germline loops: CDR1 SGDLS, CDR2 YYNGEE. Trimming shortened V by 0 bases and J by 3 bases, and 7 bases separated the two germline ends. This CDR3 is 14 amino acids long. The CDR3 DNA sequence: TGTGCCAGCAGCGTAGACGGGAGCTACAATGAGCAGTTCTTC. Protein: CASSVDGSYNEQFF.

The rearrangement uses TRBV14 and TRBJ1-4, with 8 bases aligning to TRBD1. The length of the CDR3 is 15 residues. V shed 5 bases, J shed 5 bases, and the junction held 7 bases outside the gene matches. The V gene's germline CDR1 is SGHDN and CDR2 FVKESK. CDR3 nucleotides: TGTGCCAGCAGCACTCGGACAGGGTACAATGAAAAACTGTTTTTT. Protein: CASSTRTGYNEKLFF.

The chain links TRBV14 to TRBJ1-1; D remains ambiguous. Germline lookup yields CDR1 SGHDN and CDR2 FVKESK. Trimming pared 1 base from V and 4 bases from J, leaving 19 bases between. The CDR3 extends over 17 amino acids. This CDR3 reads CASSQGYRPLGGTEAFF. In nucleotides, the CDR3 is TGTGCCAGCAGCCAAGGGTACAGACCATTAGGAGGCACTGAAGCTTTCTTT. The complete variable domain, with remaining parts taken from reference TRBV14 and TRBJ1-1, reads EAGVTQFPSHSVIEKGQTVTLRCDPISGHDNLYWYRRVMGKEIKFLLHFVKESKQDESGMPNNRFLAERTGGTYSTLKVQPAELEDSGVYFCASSQGYRPLGGTEAFFGQGTRLTVV.

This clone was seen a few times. This chain's CDR3 is CASSYSDRAYYGYTF. DNA for the CDR3: TGTGCCAGCAGTTACTCGGACAGGGCCTACTATGGCTACACCTTC. The V gene is TRBV6-5, the J gene TRBJ1-2; 8 positions agree with TRBD1. The CDR3 consists of 15 residues. With V trimmed by 0 bases and J by 3 bases, 3 bases remained unmatched. Germline values: CDR1 MNHEY, CDR2 SVGAGI.

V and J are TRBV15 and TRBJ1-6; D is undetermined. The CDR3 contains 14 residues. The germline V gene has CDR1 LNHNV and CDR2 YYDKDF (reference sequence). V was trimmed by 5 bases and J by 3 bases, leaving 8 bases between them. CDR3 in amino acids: CATSGRDYNSPLHF. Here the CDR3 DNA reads TGTGCCACCAGCGGGCGGGACTATAATTCACCCCTCCACTTT.

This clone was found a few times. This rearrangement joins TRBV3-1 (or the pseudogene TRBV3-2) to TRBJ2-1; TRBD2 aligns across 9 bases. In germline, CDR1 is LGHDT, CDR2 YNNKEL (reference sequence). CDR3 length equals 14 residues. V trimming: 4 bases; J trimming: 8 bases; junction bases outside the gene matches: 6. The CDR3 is CASSLGLAGYEQFF. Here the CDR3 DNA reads TGTGCCAGCAGCCTGGGACTAGCTGGGTATGAGCAGTTCTTC.

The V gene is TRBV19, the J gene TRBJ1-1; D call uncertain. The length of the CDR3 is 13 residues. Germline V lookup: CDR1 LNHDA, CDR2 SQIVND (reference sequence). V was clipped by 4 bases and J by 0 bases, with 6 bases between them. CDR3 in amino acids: CASSTYMNTEAFF. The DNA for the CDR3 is TGTGCCAGTAGTACATACATGAACACTGAAGCTTTCTTT. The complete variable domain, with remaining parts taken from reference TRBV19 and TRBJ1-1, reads DGGITQSPKYLFRKEGQNVTLSCEQNLNHDAMYWYRQDPGQGLRLIYYSQIVNDFQKGDIAEGYSVSREKKESFPLTVTSAQKNPTAFYLCASSTYMNTEAFFGQGTRLTVV.

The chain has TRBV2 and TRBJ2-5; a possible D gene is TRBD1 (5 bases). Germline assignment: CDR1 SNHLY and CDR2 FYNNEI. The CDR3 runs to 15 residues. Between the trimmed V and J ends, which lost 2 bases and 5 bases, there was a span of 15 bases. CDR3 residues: CASSEPAPKGETQYF. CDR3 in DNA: TGTGCCAGCAGTGAACCGGCCCCCAAGGGGGAGACCCAGTACTTC.

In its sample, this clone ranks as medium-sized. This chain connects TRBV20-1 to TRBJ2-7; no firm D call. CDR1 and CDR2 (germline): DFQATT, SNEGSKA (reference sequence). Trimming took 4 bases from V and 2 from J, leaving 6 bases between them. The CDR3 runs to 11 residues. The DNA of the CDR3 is TGCAGTGCTATTCCCACCTACGAGCAGTACTTC. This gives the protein CSAIPTYEQYF.

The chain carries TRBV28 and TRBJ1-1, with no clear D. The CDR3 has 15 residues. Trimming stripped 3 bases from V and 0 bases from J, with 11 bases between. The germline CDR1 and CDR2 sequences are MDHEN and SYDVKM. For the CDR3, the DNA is TGTGCCAGCAGTTTTATTCCAGGCATGAACACTGAAGCTTTCTTT. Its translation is CASSFIPGMNTEAFF.

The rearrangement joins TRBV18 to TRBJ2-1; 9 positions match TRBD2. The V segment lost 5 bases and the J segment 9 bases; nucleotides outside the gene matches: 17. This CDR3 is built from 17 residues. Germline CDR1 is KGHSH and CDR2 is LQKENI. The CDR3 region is CASSVLAVAGGPAEQFF. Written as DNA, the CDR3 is TGTGCCAGCTCAGTGCTAGCGGTTGCGGGAGGGCCAGCTGAGCAGTTCTTC.

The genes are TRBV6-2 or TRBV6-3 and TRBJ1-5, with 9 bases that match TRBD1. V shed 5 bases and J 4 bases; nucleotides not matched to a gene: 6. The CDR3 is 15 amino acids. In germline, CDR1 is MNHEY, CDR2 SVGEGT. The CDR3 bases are TGTGCCAGCAGTACGACAGGGGGACGGAATCAGCCCCAGCATTTT. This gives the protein CASSTTGGRNQPQHF.

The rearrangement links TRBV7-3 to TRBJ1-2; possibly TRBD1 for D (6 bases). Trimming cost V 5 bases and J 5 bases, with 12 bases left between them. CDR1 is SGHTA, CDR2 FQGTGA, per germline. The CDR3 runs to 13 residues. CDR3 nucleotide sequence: TGTGCCAGCAGCCCCGGGGGGCCTTATGGCTACACCTTC. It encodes CASSPGGPYGYTF.

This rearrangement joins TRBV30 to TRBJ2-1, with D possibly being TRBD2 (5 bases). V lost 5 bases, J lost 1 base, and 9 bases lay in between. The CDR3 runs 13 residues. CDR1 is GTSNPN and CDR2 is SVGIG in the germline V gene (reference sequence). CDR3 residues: CAWAPGSYNEQFF. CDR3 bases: TGTGCCTGGGCTCCGGGATCCTACAATGAGCAGTTCTTC.

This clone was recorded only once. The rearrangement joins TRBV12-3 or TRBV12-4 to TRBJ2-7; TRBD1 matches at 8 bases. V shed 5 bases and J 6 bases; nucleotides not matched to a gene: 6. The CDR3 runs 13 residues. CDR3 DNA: TGTGCCAGCAGTGCCCGACAGGGGAGCGAGCAGTACTTC. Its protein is CASSARQGSEQYF.

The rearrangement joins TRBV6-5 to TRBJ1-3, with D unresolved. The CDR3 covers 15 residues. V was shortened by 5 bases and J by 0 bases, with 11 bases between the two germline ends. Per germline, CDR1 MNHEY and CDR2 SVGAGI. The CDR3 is CASSTQRSSGNTIYF. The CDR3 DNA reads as TGTGCCAGCAGTACTCAGAGGTCCTCTGGAAACACCATATATTTT.

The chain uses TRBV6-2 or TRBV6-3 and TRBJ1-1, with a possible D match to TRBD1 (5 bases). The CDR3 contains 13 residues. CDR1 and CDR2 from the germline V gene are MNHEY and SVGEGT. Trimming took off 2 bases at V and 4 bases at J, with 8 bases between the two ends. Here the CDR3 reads CASSYGGITEAFF. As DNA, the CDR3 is TGTGCCAGCAGTTACGGGGGGATCACTGAAGCTTTCTTT.

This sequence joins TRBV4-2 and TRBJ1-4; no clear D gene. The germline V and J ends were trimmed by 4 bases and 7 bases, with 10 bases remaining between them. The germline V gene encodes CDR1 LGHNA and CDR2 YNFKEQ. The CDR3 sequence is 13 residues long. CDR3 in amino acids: CASSPTMSEKLFF. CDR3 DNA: TGTGCCAGCAGCCCAACGATGAGTGAAAAACTGTTTTTT.

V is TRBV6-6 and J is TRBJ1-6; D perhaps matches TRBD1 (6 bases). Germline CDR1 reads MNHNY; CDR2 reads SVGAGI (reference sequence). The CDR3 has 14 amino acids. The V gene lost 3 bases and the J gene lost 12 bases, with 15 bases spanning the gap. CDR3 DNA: TGTGCCAGCAGTTATAACCAGGGGTTCGAACCCCTCCACTTT. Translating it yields CASSYNQGFEPLHF.

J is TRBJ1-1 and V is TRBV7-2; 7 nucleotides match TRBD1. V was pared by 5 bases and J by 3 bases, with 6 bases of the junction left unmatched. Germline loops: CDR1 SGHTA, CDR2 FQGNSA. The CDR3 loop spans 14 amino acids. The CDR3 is CASSPSQGDTEAFF. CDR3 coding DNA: TGTGCCAGCAGCCCTAGTCAGGGGGACACTGAAGCTTTCTTT.

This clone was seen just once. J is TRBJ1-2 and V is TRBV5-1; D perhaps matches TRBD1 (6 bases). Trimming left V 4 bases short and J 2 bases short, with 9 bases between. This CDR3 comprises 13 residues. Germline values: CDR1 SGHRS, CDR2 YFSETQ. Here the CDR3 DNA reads TGCGCCAGCAGCGCGACAGGCAACTATGGCTACACCTTC. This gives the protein CASSATGNYGYTF.

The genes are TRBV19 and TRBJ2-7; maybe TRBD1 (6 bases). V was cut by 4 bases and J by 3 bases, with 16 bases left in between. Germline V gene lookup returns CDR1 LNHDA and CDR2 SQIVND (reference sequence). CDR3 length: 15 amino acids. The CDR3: CASSSSGHTIYEQYF. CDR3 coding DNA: TGTGCCAGTAGTAGTTCGGGACATACCATCTACGAGCAGTACTTC.

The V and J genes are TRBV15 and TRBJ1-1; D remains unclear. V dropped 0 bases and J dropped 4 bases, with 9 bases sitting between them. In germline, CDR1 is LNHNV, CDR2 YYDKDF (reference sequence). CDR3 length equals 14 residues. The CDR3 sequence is CATSRDYGGTEAFF. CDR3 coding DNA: TGTGCCACCAGCAGAGATTACGGAGGCACTGAAGCTTTCTTT.

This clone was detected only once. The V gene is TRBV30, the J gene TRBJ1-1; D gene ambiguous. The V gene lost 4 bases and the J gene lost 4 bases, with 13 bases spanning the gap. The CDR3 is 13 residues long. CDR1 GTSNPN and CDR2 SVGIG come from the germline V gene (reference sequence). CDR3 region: CAWNWGALTEAFF. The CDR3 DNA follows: TGTGCCTGGAACTGGGGAGCCCTCACTGAAGCTTTCTTT. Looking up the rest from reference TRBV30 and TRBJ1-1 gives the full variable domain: SQTIHQWPATLVQPVGSPLSLECTVEGTSNPNLYWYRQAAGRGLQLLFYSVGIGQISSEVPQNLSASRPQDRQFILSSKKLLLSDSGFYLCAWNWGALTEAFFGQGTRLTVV.

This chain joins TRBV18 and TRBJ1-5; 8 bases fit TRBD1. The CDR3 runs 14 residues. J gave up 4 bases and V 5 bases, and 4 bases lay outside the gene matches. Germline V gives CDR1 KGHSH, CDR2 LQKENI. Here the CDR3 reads CASSSGQGNQPQHF. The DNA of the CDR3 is TGTGCCAGCTCAAGTGGACAGGGAAATCAGCCCCAGCATTTT.

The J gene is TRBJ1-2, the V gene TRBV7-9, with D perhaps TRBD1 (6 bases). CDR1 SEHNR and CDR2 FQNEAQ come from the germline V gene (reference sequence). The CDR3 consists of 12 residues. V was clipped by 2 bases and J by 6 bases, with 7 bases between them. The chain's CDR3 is CASSLSGDGYTF. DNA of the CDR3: TGTGCCAGCAGCTTATCAGGGGATGGCTACACCTTC.

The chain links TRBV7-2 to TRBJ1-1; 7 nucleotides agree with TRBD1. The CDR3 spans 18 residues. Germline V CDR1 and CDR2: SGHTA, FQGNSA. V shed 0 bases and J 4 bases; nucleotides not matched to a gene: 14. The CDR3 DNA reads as TGTGCCAGCAGCTTAGCGTCGCAGGGGGGCGGCGGACGCACTGAAGCTTTCTTT. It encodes CASSLASQGGGGRTEAFF.

The CDR3 reads CASSKARRTNSPLHF. The CDR3 DNA reads as TGTGCCAGCAGCAAAGCTCGGAGGACCAATTCACCCCTCCACTTT. This chain uses TRBV21-1 with TRBJ1-6. TRBV21-1 is annotated as a pseudogene. This CDR3 is built from 15 residues.